The TCR beta chain under discussion was sequenced for a study of cytomegalovirus exposure and HLA in healthy donors. Overall study results and limits: A previous analysis found most TCR beta V segments productive roughly 87% or roughly 30% of the time. Analysis was carried out at a later point, and it linked a missense DCLRE1C variant to TCR beta V- and J-gene trimming. A later examination showed that TCR association rates differed by HLA locus, with DRB1 most and HLA-C fewest.

Concerning this clone: Its antigen is still unknown.

Despite likely unrecorded immune exposures, the donors were nominally healthy at the time of sampling. CDR1 is MGHDK, CDR2 SYGVNS, per germline. Trimming stripped 4 bases from V and 4 bases from J, with 10 bases between. CDR3 length: 13 amino acids. The PCR made use of 60 Vbeta and 13 Jbeta primers. Profiling relied on immunoSEQ multiplex PCR, and the TCRdb table lists in-frame clones only, not all of them. Of roughly 66,000 clones detected, around 78% appear once; the ten largest clones hold over 6%. The specimen sequenced was PBMCs. The clonotype was recovered from a man between 45 and 60 years old in good health and CMV-seronegative. The chain employs TRBV25-1 and TRBJ2-5; no firm D call. Here the CDR3 reads CASSGETGETQYF. DNA for the CDR3: TGTGCCAGCAGTGGTGAAACGGGAGAGACCCAGTACTTC.